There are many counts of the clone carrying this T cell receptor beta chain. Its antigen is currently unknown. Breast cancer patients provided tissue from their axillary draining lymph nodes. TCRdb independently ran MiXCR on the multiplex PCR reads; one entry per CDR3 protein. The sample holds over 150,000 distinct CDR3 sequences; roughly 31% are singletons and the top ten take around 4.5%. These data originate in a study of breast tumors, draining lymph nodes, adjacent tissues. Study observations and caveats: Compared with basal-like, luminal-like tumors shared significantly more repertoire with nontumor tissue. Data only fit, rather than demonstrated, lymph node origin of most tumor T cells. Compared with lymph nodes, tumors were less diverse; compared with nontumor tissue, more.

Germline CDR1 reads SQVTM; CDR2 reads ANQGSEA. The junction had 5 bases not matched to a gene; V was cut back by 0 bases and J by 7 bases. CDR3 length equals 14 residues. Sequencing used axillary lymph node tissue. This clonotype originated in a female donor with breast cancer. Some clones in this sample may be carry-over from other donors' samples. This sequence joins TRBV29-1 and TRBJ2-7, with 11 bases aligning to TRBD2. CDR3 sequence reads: CSVEDSLAGEEQYF. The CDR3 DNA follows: TGCAGCGTTGAAGATTCACTAGCGGGAGAGGAGCAGTACTTC.